The rows below give T cell receptor beta chains drawn from one sample of a study of cytomegalovirus exposure and HLA in healthy donors. Some clones are missing from TCRdb's copy, which holds only in-frame ones; the method was immunoSEQ multiplex PCR. The repertoire includes over 70,000 clones, roughly 90% of them detected once, and 3.5% to 4% sits in the top ten. The sample was PBMCs. These receptors were collected from a woman aged 18-29 years in good health and CMV-seropositive. Each CDR3 is given with its conserved first and last residue. The D gene is left open where the match is weak. A row's size may be missing; if present it is once, few, many or a size class.

abundance	d_gene	v_gene	j_gene	CDR3nt	CDR3aa
-	TRBD1	TRBV9	TRBJ1-2	TGTGCCAGCAGAGCTGATCAGACAGGGGCGCAAACCGGCTACACCTTC	CASRADQTGAQTGYTF
-	-	TRBV27	TRBJ2-7	TGTGCCAGCAGTTTAGGCAGGGCCTCCTACGAGCAGTACTTC	CASSLGRASYEQYF
-	-	TRBV30	TRBJ1-1	TGTGCCTGGAGTTGGGGAGGCACTGAAGCTTTCTTT	CAWSWGGTEAFF
few	-	TRBV27	TRBJ2-3	TGTGCCAGCAAGGGGCCTTGGGACACAGATACGCAGTATTTT	CASKGPWDTDTQYF
-	TRBD1	TRBV27	TRBJ2-7	TGTGCCAGCAGCACACACCCGGGACAGGGTCCCTACGAGCAGTACTTC	CASSTHPGQGPYEQYF
-	TRBD2	TRBV29-1	TRBJ2-5	TGCAGCGTGGGGATAGCGGGAATAGGGGAGACCCAGTACTTC	CSVGIAGIGETQYF
-	-	TRBV2	TRBJ1-5	TGTGCCAGCAGCCAAGACTACAAAGATCAGCCCCAGCATTTT	CASSQDYKDQPQHF
-	-	TRBV9	TRBJ1-1	TGTGCCAGCAGCCCCCGGGGGGTCCCAGAGTGGAGGGTGAACACTGAAGCTTTCTTT	CASSPRGVPEWRVNTEAFF
-	-	TRBV30	TRBJ2-2	TGTGCCTGGAGAGGTGGGGGGTACACCGGGGAGCTGTTTTTT	CAWRGGGYTGELFF
-	-	TRBV28	TRBJ1-3	TGTGCCAGCTCTCGACAGAGCTCTGGAAACACCATATATTTT	CASSRQSSGNTIYF
-	TRBD2	TRBV5-4	TRBJ2-1	TGTGCCAGCAGCTTGGGAGGGACTAGCTCCTACAATGAGCAGTTCTTC	CASSLGGTSSYNEQFF
-	-	TRBV11-2	TRBJ2-5	TGTGCCAGCAGCCCATGGGGGGACCAAGAGACCCAGTACTTC	CASSPWGDQETQYF
-	TRBD2	TRBV7-2	TRBJ2-5	TGTGCCAGCAACCTGGGCGGGGGGGGAGAAAAGACCCAGTACTTC	CASNLGGGGEKTQYF
-	-	TRBV7-7	TRBJ1-6	TGTGCTAGCAGCTCAGGGGCCGGTTCACCCCTCCACTTT	CASSSGAGSPLHF
once	TRBD2	TRBV27	TRBJ2-1	TGTGCCATCCATAGCGGGAGCGGCCATGAGCAGTTCTTC	CAIHSGSGHEQFF
once	-	TRBV7-9	TRBJ2-7	TGTGCCAGCAGCTTTGCACAGTACGAGCAGTACTTC	CASSFAQYEQYF
-	-	TRBV9	TRBJ1-1	TGTGCCAGCAGCGAGGGGCTATTGAACACTGAAGCTTTCTTT	CASSEGLLNTEAFF
-	-	TRBV7-2	TRBJ2-3	TGTGCCAGCAGCCCTCCCAGGGTCTTGGGCACAGATACGCAGTATTTT	CASSPPRVLGTDTQYF
once	-	TRBV5-8	TRBJ2-1	TGTGCCAGCAGGCCCGGCGGGGATGGGAGCTCCTACAATGAGCAGTTCTTC	CASRPGGDGSSYNEQFF
-	TRBD2	TRBV5-6	TRBJ2-1	TGTGCCAGCAGCAGAACTAGCGGGGGGAACTACAATGAGCAGTTCTTC	CASSRTSGGNYNEQFF
-	TRBD1	TRBV14	TRBJ2-7	TGTGCCAGCAGCCTGACAGGGAGCCCCAGTGCCTACGAGCAGTACTTC	CASSLTGSPSAYEQYF
-	-	TRBV4-3	TRBJ2-7	TGCGCCAGCAGCCAAGATGGAGGGGCCTACGAGCAGTACTTC	CASSQDGGAYEQYF
-	-	TRBV19	TRBJ2-4	TGTGCCAGTAGTACGGGAACGGGGTCCTTTGTAGCCAAAAACATTCAGTACTTC	CASSTGTGSFVAKNIQYF
-	-	TRBV4-3	TRBJ1-2	TGCGCCAGCAGCCAAACCAGCTCCGGGATAAACTATGGCTACACCTTC	CASSQTSSGINYGYTF
-	-	TRBV5-6	TRBJ1-2	TGTGCCAGCAGCTTTACAACCGCAGGGTCTTCCTATGGCTACACCTTC	CASSFTTAGSSYGYTF
-	TRBD1	TRBV6-1	TRBJ2-7	TGTGCCAGCAGTGAGACAGGGTACTACGAGCAGTACTTC	CASSETGYYEQYF
-	-	TRBV19	TRBJ2-6	TGTGCCAGTAGTAGCGACATATCCGGGGCCAACGTCCTGACTTTC	CASSSDISGANVLTF
-	TRBD2	TRBV30	TRBJ2-2	TGTGCCGCGGCTAGGCTACTAGCGGGGGGAACCGGGGAGCTGTTTTTT	CAAARLLAGGTGELFF
-	-	TRBV27	TRBJ1-2	TGTGCCAGCAGTCCGAGGGGGGGAGTAGGCTACACCTTC	CASSPRGGVGYTF
-	TRBD2	TRBV6-5	TRBJ2-5	TGTGCCAGCAGTTACGGGCGGGGGAACGTGGGGACCCAGTACTTC	CASSYGRGNVGTQYF
-	-	TRBV11-2	TRBJ2-7	TGTGCCAGCAGCTTAATTTTAGCGCCCGCTTACGAGCAGTACTTC	CASSLILAPAYEQYF
once	-	TRBV5-1	TRBJ2-7	TGCGCCAGCAGCTTGAGTCTAGCGATCAACGAGCAGTACTTC	CASSLSLAINEQYF
-	-	TRBV27	TRBJ2-1	TGTGCCAGCAGTTTATCGGGCGGGGTTGGCAATGAGCAGTTCTTC	CASSLSGGVGNEQFF
-	TRBD1	TRBV13	TRBJ2-5	TGTGCCAGCAGCTTATTTCCCGGGACAGGAGGACCGGAGACCCAGTACTTC	CASSLFPGTGGPETQYF
-	TRBD1	TRBV2	TRBJ1-1	TGTGCCAGCAGTTGGACAGGCGAGAGAGCTTTCTTT	CASSWTGERAFF
-	-	TRBV4-3	TRBJ2-1	TGCGCCAGCAGACGTGGACTTTCCTACTACAATGAGCAGTTCTTC	CASRRGLSYYNEQFF
-	-	TRBV9	TRBJ2-3	TGTGCCAGCAGCGTTTCATCGTCGGCGGGGGCGCCGGATACGCAGTATTTT	CASSVSSSAGAPDTQYF
-	TRBD2	TRBV4-2	TRBJ2-7	TGTGCCAGCAGCCCGAATAGCGGGAGGCCGACGACTCTATTGGAGCAGTACTTC	CASSPNSGRPTTLLEQYF
-	-	TRBV7-2	TRBJ2-3	TGTGCCAGCAGCTTAGTTTCCCACTCCACAGATACGCAGTATTTT	CASSLVSHSTDTQYF
-	-	TRBV2	TRBJ2-1	TGTGCCAGCAGTGACGGGTACAATGAGCAGTTCTTC	CASSDGYNEQFF
-	-	TRBV7-8	TRBJ1-1	TGTGCCAGCAGCCGCGCCCCAGCGACTAACACTGAAGCTTTCTTT	CASSRAPATNTEAFF
-	TRBD2	TRBV9	TRBJ2-7	TGTGCCAGCAGCACCTCAGCGGGGGGGAGCTACGAGCAGTACTTC	CASSTSAGGSYEQYF
-	-	TRBV19	TRBJ2-3	TGTGCCAGTAGTATAGACCCACCGGGTTATAAGACAGATACGCAGTATTTT	CASSIDPPGYKTDTQYF
-	-	TRBV28	TRBJ2-7	TGTGCCAGCAGTCTGGGTCCTCGCCCCGACTACGAGCAGTACTTC	CASSLGPRPDYEQYF
-	-	TRBV2	TRBJ1-1	TGTGCCAGCAGTGAAGGCGGGAACACTGAAGCTTTCTTT	CASSEGGNTEAFF
-	-	TRBV5-6	TRBJ2-1	TGTGCCAGCAGCTTTGGGGGGAGGTGGTCCTACAATGAGCAGTTCTTC	CASSFGGRWSYNEQFF
-	-	TRBV7-9	TRBJ2-5	TGTGCCAGCAGCCCCCGTGGGGCCCTGGGGCAAGAGACCCAGTACTTC	CASSPRGALGQETQYF
-	TRBD2	TRBV6-4	TRBJ2-1	TGTGCCAGCAGTGCTAGCGGGGGGGACTACAATGAGCAGTTCTTC	CASSASGGDYNEQFF
-	-	TRBV7-8	TRBJ2-2	TGTGCCAGCAGCTTGAGACAGGACCACACCGGGGAGCTGTTTTTT	CASSLRQDHTGELFF
-	TRBD2	TRBV13	TRBJ2-7	TGTGCCAGCAGCTTAGGAAAACGACTAGCGGGGACAACCTACGAGCAGTACTTC	CASSLGKRLAGTTYEQYF
once	-	TRBV10-1	TRBJ2-2	TGCGCCAGCTCTCCACGGGGGGCTGGCGGGGAGCTGTTTTTT	CASSPRGAGGELFF
-	-	TRBV4-1	TRBJ2-5	TGCGCCAGCAGCCAAGCTCTCAGGTACCAAGAGACCCAGTACTTC	CASSQALRYQETQYF
once	-	TRBV7-9	TRBJ1-4	TGTGCCAGCAGCTTAGACAGGGATGAAAAACTGTTTTTT	CASSLDRDEKLFF
-	TRBD1	TRBV9	TRBJ2-5	TGTGCCAGCAGCGTAGGTGTTGGGGACAGGGGTAAGAAAGAGACCCAGTACTTC	CASSVGVGDRGKKETQYF